The rows below give T cell receptor beta chains drawn from one sample of a study of Graves' ophthalmopathy and Graves' hyperthyroidism. MiXCR, applied by TCRdb to the multiplex PCR reads, yields one record per CDR3 protein. The sample lists 500,000 to 700,000 distinct CDR3 sequences; about a fifth were seen once. The source material was peripheral blood. All receptors derive from a woman aged 18-35 years with stable Graves' hyperthyroidism. Some clones in this sample may be carry-over from other donors' samples. The CDR3 runs from the conserved cysteine through the conserved F or W. The D gene is left open where the match is weak.

v_gene: TRBV29-1; j_gene: TRBJ2-7; d_gene: TRBD1; CDR3aa: CSATGTGVYEQYF
v_gene: TRBV7-2; j_gene: TRBJ2-5; d_gene: TRBD2; CDR3aa: CASSPRVAGEETQYF
v_gene: TRBV20-1; j_gene: TRBJ1-1; d_gene: TRBD1; CDR3aa: CSARDDRGQVAFF
v_gene: TRBV20-1; j_gene: TRBJ2-7; d_gene: -; CDR3aa: CSARSAYEQYF
v_gene: TRBV14; j_gene: TRBJ2-4; d_gene: TRBD1; CDR3aa: CASSRGQGAKNIQYF
v_gene: TRBV12-3/TRBV12-4; j_gene: TRBJ1-6; d_gene: TRBD1; CDR3aa: CASSLGQGARTPLHF
v_gene: TRBV20-1; j_gene: TRBJ2-7; d_gene: TRBD2; CDR3aa: CSARESQRGPYEQYF
v_gene: TRBV28; j_gene: TRBJ1-2; d_gene: -; CDR3aa: CASSILGLQGQKEDYGYTF
v_gene: TRBV7-9; j_gene: TRBJ1-1; d_gene: TRBD1; CDR3aa: CASSPGGTGDTEAFF
v_gene: TRBV6-1; j_gene: TRBJ2-5; d_gene: -; CDR3aa: CASSQKRRGQETQYF
v_gene: TRBV12-3/TRBV12-4; j_gene: TRBJ2-7; d_gene: TRBD1; CDR3aa: CASSLRGTGSYEQYF
v_gene: TRBV11-2; j_gene: TRBJ2-2; d_gene: TRBD2; CDR3aa: CASIFGAGGNTGELFF
v_gene: TRBV5-1; j_gene: TRBJ2-5; d_gene: TRBD2; CDR3aa: CASSNSGKKETQYF
v_gene: TRBV30; j_gene: TRBJ2-7; d_gene: TRBD2; CDR3aa: CAWSGTNPEQYF
v_gene: TRBV12-3/TRBV12-4; j_gene: TRBJ2-7; d_gene: -; CDR3aa: CASSLAVGGAYEQYF
v_gene: TRBV6-1; j_gene: TRBJ2-7; d_gene: TRBD2; CDR3aa: CASSEAGGNYEQYF
v_gene: TRBV15; j_gene: TRBJ2-7; d_gene: TRBD1; CDR3aa: CATSGGQAYEQYF